Listed below are T cell receptor beta chains from one sample, sequenced in a study of T cell responses to AZD1222 COVID-19 vaccine. Produced via immunoSEQ multiplex PCR; TCRdb's table is partial and in-frame only. This table holds 150,000 or so clones, under 95% found once. Source: peripheral blood, taken 28 days after the second AZD1222 dose. The origin of the receptors is an adult who received the AZD1222 COVID-19 vaccine. Both conserved end residues are part of each CDR3. Each record gives: D gene, J gene, clone size, V gene, CDR3 protein, CDR3 DNA. D genes are given only for firm matches. Rows give clone size only sometimes, using once, few, many, or a class for an expanded clone.

d_call: NA
j_call: TRBJ2-2
clone_size: NA
v_call: TRBV30
cdr3_aa: CAWNRAFEELFF
cdr3_nt: TGTGCCTGGAATCGGGCCTTCGAGGAGCTGTTTTTT

d_call: TRBD2
j_call: TRBJ2-2
clone_size: NA
v_call: TRBV30
cdr3_aa: CAWRGGLASGELFF
cdr3_nt: TGTGCCTGGAGGGGGGGACTAGCGTCCGGGGAGCTGTTTTTT

d_call: NA
j_call: TRBJ1-2
clone_size: NA
v_call: TRBV7-2
cdr3_aa: CASSLPPRTLYGYTF
cdr3_nt: TGTGCCAGCAGCCTTCCCCCTCGGACCCTCTATGGCTACACCTTC

d_call: NA
j_call: TRBJ2-7
clone_size: once
v_call: TRBV6-5
cdr3_aa: CASSRDSPSYEQYF
cdr3_nt: TGTGCCAGCAGTCGTGATAGCCCCTCCTACGAGCAGTACTTC

d_call: TRBD2
j_call: TRBJ2-3
clone_size: NA
v_call: TRBV4-1
cdr3_aa: CASSQDWLAGGVDTQYF
cdr3_nt: TGCGCCAGCAGCCAAGACTGGCTAGCGGGAGGCGTGGATACGCAGTATTTT

d_call: NA
j_call: TRBJ2-7
clone_size: NA
v_call: TRBV9
cdr3_aa: CASSAGPGSYEQYF
cdr3_nt: TGTGCCAGCAGCGCCGGACCGGGCTCCTACGAGCAGTACTTC

d_call: NA
j_call: TRBJ2-5
clone_size: NA
v_call: TRBV20-1
cdr3_aa: CSASPPGLQETQYF
cdr3_nt: TGCAGTGCTAGTCCTCCGGGATTACAAGAGACCCAGTACTTC

d_call: NA
j_call: TRBJ2-3
clone_size: once
v_call: TRBV4-2
cdr3_aa: CASSQGQGGDTQYF
cdr3_nt: TGTGCCAGCAGCCAAGGACAAGGGGGGGATACGCAGTATTTT

d_call: TRBD1
j_call: TRBJ1-6
clone_size: NA
v_call: TRBV4-1
cdr3_aa: CASSRASGQGSYNSPLHF
cdr3_nt: TGCGCCAGCAGCCGAGCCTCGGGACAGGGATCCTATAATTCACCCCTCCACTTT

d_call: NA
j_call: TRBJ1-1
clone_size: NA
v_call: TRBV7-3
cdr3_aa: CASSLGPRGTEAFF
cdr3_nt: TGTGCCAGCAGCTTAGGTCCAAGGGGCACTGAAGCTTTCTTT

d_call: NA
j_call: TRBJ2-1
clone_size: NA
v_call: TRBV9
cdr3_aa: CASSAEGPWGNEQFF
cdr3_nt: TGTGCCAGCAGCGCTGAAGGCCCCTGGGGCAATGAGCAGTTCTTC

d_call: TRBD1
j_call: TRBJ1-1
clone_size: NA
v_call: TRBV9
cdr3_aa: CASSVNSRDRGRAFF
cdr3_nt: TGTGCCAGCAGCGTCAACTCCCGGGACAGGGGGAGAGCTTTCTTT

d_call: TRBD1
j_call: TRBJ1-4
clone_size: NA
v_call: TRBV6-5
cdr3_aa: CASSYFRTGGEKLFF
cdr3_nt: TGCGCCAGCAGTTACTTCCGGACAGGGGGGGAAAAACTGTTTTTT

d_call: TRBD1
j_call: TRBJ1-2
clone_size: NA
v_call: TRBV6-1
cdr3_aa: CASSESGTGSIYGYTF
cdr3_nt: TGTGCCAGCAGTGAATCGGGGACAGGGAGTATCTATGGCTACACCTTC

d_call: NA
j_call: TRBJ1-2
clone_size: NA
v_call: TRBV5-6
cdr3_aa: CASTTRYYGYTF
cdr3_nt: TGTGCCAGCACGACACGCTACTATGGCTACACCTTC

d_call: NA
j_call: TRBJ2-7
clone_size: few
v_call: TRBV2
cdr3_aa: CASSELYEQYF
cdr3_nt: TGTGCCAGCAGTGAACTCTACGAGCAGTACTTC

d_call: NA
j_call: TRBJ1-2
clone_size: NA
v_call: TRBV21-1
cdr3_aa: CASSKEAIFHRVFSCGYTF
cdr3_nt: TGTGCCAGCAGCAAGGAGGCCATTTTCCACCGCGTGTTTTCTTGTGGCTACACCTTC

d_call: NA
j_call: TRBJ1-4
clone_size: NA
v_call: TRBV29-1
cdr3_aa: CSARSALDEKLFF
cdr3_nt: TGCAGCGCCCGATCGGCCCTGGATGAAAAACTGTTTTTT

d_call: NA
j_call: TRBJ1-1
clone_size: NA
v_call: TRBV30
cdr3_aa: CAWGRDRNTEAFF
cdr3_nt: TGTGCCTGGGGTAGGGACCGGAACACTGAAGCTTTCTTT

d_call: NA
j_call: TRBJ2-7
clone_size: NA
v_call: TRBV11-2
cdr3_aa: CASSLARGYEQYF
cdr3_nt: TGTGCCAGCAGCTTAGCCCGGGGCTACGAGCAGTACTTC

d_call: NA
j_call: TRBJ2-7
clone_size: NA
v_call: TRBV7-2
cdr3_aa: CASSLVGPYEQYF
cdr3_nt: TGTGCCAGCAGCTTAGTCGGACCCTACGAGCAGTACTTC

d_call: TRBD2
j_call: TRBJ2-1
clone_size: NA
v_call: TRBV9
cdr3_aa: CASSTSGSSYNEQFF
cdr3_nt: TGTGCCAGCAGCACTAGCGGGAGCTCCTACAATGAGCAGTTCTTC

d_call: TRBD1
j_call: TRBJ1-1
clone_size: NA
v_call: TRBV5-1
cdr3_aa: CASSSPTGEAFF
cdr3_nt: TGCGCCAGCAGCTCGCCGACAGGGGAAGCTTTCTTT

d_call: NA
j_call: TRBJ2-3
clone_size: NA
v_call: TRBV28
cdr3_aa: CASSPPGATQYF
cdr3_nt: TGTGCCAGCAGTCCTCCGGGAGCCACGCAGTATTTT

d_call: NA
j_call: TRBJ2-7
clone_size: once
v_call: TRBV3-1/TRBV3-2
cdr3_aa: CASSQGLHPSPYEQYF
cdr3_nt: TGTGCCAGCAGCCAAGGTCTACATCCAAGCCCCTACGAGCAGTACTTC

d_call: NA
j_call: TRBJ2-7
clone_size: NA
v_call: TRBV6-5
cdr3_aa: CASSSMSGSYEQYF
cdr3_nt: TGTGCCAGCAGTTCGATGAGCGGCTCCTACGAGCAGTACTTC

d_call: NA
j_call: TRBJ2-5
clone_size: NA
v_call: TRBV4-3
cdr3_aa: CASISMGYQETQYF
cdr3_nt: TGCGCCAGCATCTCGATGGGGTACCAAGAGACCCAGTACTTC

d_call: TRBD1
j_call: TRBJ2-4
clone_size: NA
v_call: TRBV7-9
cdr3_aa: CASSLSPRGPSAKNIQYF
cdr3_nt: TGTGCCAGCAGCCTGAGCCCCAGGGGGCCCTCTGCCAAAAACATTCAGTACTTC

d_call: NA
j_call: TRBJ2-2
clone_size: NA
v_call: TRBV25-1
cdr3_aa: CASSDGQINTGELFF
cdr3_nt: TGTGCCAGCAGTGACGGACAGATCAACACCGGGGAGCTGTTTTTT

d_call: TRBD1
j_call: TRBJ2-7
clone_size: NA
v_call: TRBV28
cdr3_aa: CASSPGQGSYEQYF
cdr3_nt: TGTGCCAGCTCACCGGGACAGGGCTCCTACGAGCAGTACTTC

d_call: NA
j_call: TRBJ2-7
clone_size: NA
v_call: TRBV5-5
cdr3_aa: CASSLDYEQYF
cdr3_nt: TGTGCCAGCAGCTTGGACTACGAGCAGTACTTC

d_call: NA
j_call: TRBJ1-2
clone_size: NA
v_call: TRBV6-5
cdr3_aa: CASHETANYGYTF
cdr3_nt: TGTGCCAGCCACGAAACAGCGAACTATGGCTACACCTTC

d_call: TRBD2
j_call: TRBJ2-5
clone_size: NA
v_call: TRBV18
cdr3_aa: CASSHGELGLAGAETQYF
cdr3_nt: TGTGCCAGCTCACACGGCGAGTTGGGACTAGCGGGGGCAGAGACCCAGTACTTC

d_call: NA
j_call: TRBJ2-1
clone_size: NA
v_call: TRBV4-2
cdr3_aa: CASSQASGPYNEQFF
cdr3_nt: TGTGCCAGCAGCCAAGCAAGCGGTCCCTACAATGAGCAGTTCTTC

d_call: NA
j_call: TRBJ1-1
clone_size: once
v_call: TRBV12-3/TRBV12-4
cdr3_aa: CASSLYLRAAFF
cdr3_nt: TGTGCCAGCAGTTTATATTTACGGGCAGCTTTCTTT

d_call: TRBD1
j_call: TRBJ2-1
clone_size: NA
v_call: TRBV4-2
cdr3_aa: CASSQGTGRFNEQFF
cdr3_nt: TGTGCCAGCAGCCAGGGGACAGGGCGCTTCAATGAGCAGTTCTTC